These 2 T cell receptor beta chains originate from one sample sequenced in a study of vaccination effects on CD4 cells after COVID-19. These receptors have no known antigen. In the ViraFEST assay, antigen-specific CD4+ clonotypes were identified by expansion after peptide-pool stimulation. The culture ran for roughly ten days, and then CD4+ T cells were isolated. Nobody among the vaccine recipients had prior SARS-CoV-2 infection (nucleocapsid antibodies were negative). Assay used: immunoSEQ multiplex PCR; TCRdb lists only in-frame clones, some missing. The sample carries 65,000 or so clones, 60% to 80% recorded once. Source: CD4+ T cells from PBMCs cultured with HCoV-NL63 spike peptides, taken before COVID-19 vaccination. Receptors were obtained from a human donor who received a COVID-19 vaccine.

The chain couples TRBV5-1 to TRBJ1-1; 12 nucleotides match TRBD1. The trim removed 5 bases at V and 0 bases at J, leaving 5 bases unmatched. The CDR3 contains 16 residues. Germline CDR1 and CDR2: SGHRS and YFSETQ. The DNA of the CDR3 is TGCGCCAGCAGATCCGGGACAGGGGGCATGAACACTGAAGCTTTCTTT. It codes for CASRSGTGGMNTEAFF.

DNA of the CDR3: TGTGCCAGCAGAGCCGTGGGGACGAACACCGGGGAGCTGTTTTTT. This gives the protein CASRAVGTNTGELFF. The rearrangement joins TRBV28 to TRBJ2-2, with D unclear. This CDR3 is built from 15 residues. CDR1 and CDR2 (germline): MDHEN, SYDVKM. Trimming shortened V by 6 bases and J by 0 bases, and 11 bases separated the two germline ends.